The 22 T cell receptor beta chains given below trace back to one sample, sequenced in a study of OX40 agonist ivuxolimab in advanced cancers. The method was immunoSEQ multiplex PCR; TCRdb's version includes in-frame clones alone and lacks a portion of them. Found here are 70,000 or so clones, approximately 81% of them singletons; the top ten hold roughly 6%. The sample in question was CD4+ or CD8+ T cells sorted from blood, obtained in a trial of the OX40 agonist ivuxolimab. The receptors here all came from an adult with an advanced solid tumor such as melanoma, head and neck, liver or kidney cancer.

The V gene is TRBV2, the J gene TRBJ1-3; tentative D call: TRBD1 (5 bases). The V gene lost 5 bases and the J gene lost 5 bases, with 16 bases spanning the gap. The CDR3 covers 15 residues. Germline CDR1 is SNHLY and CDR2 is FYNNEI. The CDR3 coding sequence is TGTGCCAGCAGTCTGCCAGGGAGCTGGAGAAACACCATATATTTT. Residues: CASSLPGSWRNTIYF.

This chain connects TRBV5-1 to TRBJ2-7; TRBD2 matches 8 bases. V lost 2 bases and J lost 6; bases outside the gene matches: 7. Germline-derived CDR1 and CDR2 are SGHRS and YFSETQ. This CDR3 spans 14 amino acids. The CDR3 here is CASSFTAGVLEQYF. CDR3 DNA sequence: TGCGCCAGCAGCTTCACAGCGGGAGTACTCGAGCAGTACTTC. Full variable domain (remainder filled in from reference TRBV5-1 and TRBJ2-7): KAGVTQTPRYLIKTRGQQVTLSCSPISGHRSVSWYQQTPGQGLQFLFEYFSETQRNKGNFPGRFSGRQFSNSRSEMNVSTLELGDSALYLCASSFTAGVLEQYFGPGTRLTVT.

The chain couples TRBV5-4 to TRBJ2-7; D is ambiguous. This CDR3 contains 14 residues. Germline V gene lookup returns CDR1 SGHNT and CDR2 YYREEE (reference sequence). Trimming cost V 0 bases and J 7 bases, with 14 bases left between them. This chain's CDR3 is CASSLERVIGEQYF. The DNA of the CDR3 is TGTGCCAGCAGCTTGGAAAGGGTCATAGGAGAGCAGTACTTC.

The chain carries TRBV6-5 and TRBJ1-6; unclear D gene. The germline V gene has CDR1 MNHEY and CDR2 SVGAGI. Trimming shortened V by 2 bases and J by 0 bases, and 8 bases separated the two germline ends. The CDR3 contains 16 residues. CDR3 coding DNA: TGTGCCAGCAGTTACCGGTCGAGCTCCTATAATTCACCCCTCCACTTT. Translation: CASSYRSSSYNSPLHF.

The gene calls are TRBV2 and TRBJ2-7; D is unresolved. In germline, CDR1 is SNHLY, CDR2 FYNNEI. Trimming left V 5 bases short and J 5 bases short, with 10 bases between. The CDR3 length is 12 residues. The CDR3 region has the DNA TGTGCCAGCAGTCCAGAATGGCACGAGCAGTACTTC. This codes for CASSPEWHEQYF.

This sequence joins TRBV7-2 and TRBJ1-4; 11 positions agree with TRBD1. This CDR3 is built from 16 residues. The V segment lost 5 bases and the J segment 7 bases; nucleotides outside the gene matches: 9. CDR1 and CDR2 (germline): SGHTA, FQGNSA. This CDR3 is CASSPRRTGGTEKLFF. The CDR3 DNA reads TGTGCCAGCAGCCCCCGCCGGACAGGGGGCACTGAAAAACTGTTTTTT.

The rearrangement links TRBV5-1 to TRBJ1-6; 12 bases are a match to TRBD1. V trimming: 4 bases; J trimming: 2 bases; junction bases outside the gene matches: 10. Germline loops: CDR1 SGHRS, CDR2 YFSETQ. CDR3 length: 19 residues. CDR3 sequence (DNA): TGCGCCAGCAGCGTATCGGGACAGGGGGCTGGTCCCTATAATTCACCCCTCCACTTT. It codes for CASSVSGQGAGPYNSPLHF.

The table lists this clone with many counts. V gene TRBV27 combines with J gene TRBJ1-2; 12 positions agree with TRBD1. Germline CDR1 MNHEY, CDR2 SMNVEV (reference sequence). After removal of 1 base from V and 7 bases from J, the junction contained 4 bases not matched to a gene. The CDR3 covers 15 residues. CDR3 bases: TGTGCCAGCAGTTTATTCGGGACAGGGGGCACTGGCTACACCTTC. Translation: CASSLFGTGGTGYTF.

The rearrangement uses TRBV5-6 and TRBJ1-1; weak D call: TRBD1 (6 bases). Germline V lookup: CDR1 SGHDT, CDR2 YYEEEE. V lost 1 base to trimming and J lost 3 bases, with 10 bases between them. The CDR3 extends over 14 amino acids. The chain's CDR3 is CASSLTGRYTEAFF. CDR3 nucleotides: TGTGCCAGCAGCTTGACAGGGAGGTACACTGAAGCTTTCTTT.

The genes are TRBV5-1 and TRBJ1-1; TRBD1 agrees at 7 bases. The CDR3 runs to 15 residues. Germline V gene sequence: CDR1 SGHRS, CDR2 YFSETQ. V lost 4 bases, J lost 0 bases, and 6 bases stayed unmatched. In DNA form, the CDR3 reads TGCGCCAGCAGCCACATGACAGGGATGAACACTGAAGCTTTCTTT. As protein: CASSHMTGMNTEAFF.

In this sample, this clone turned up once. The V gene is TRBV11-2, the J gene TRBJ2-5; 8 nucleotides agree with TRBD1. CDR1 and CDR2 (germline): SGHAT, FQNNGV. V gave up 2 bases and J gave up 4 bases; unmatched junction bases: 3. This CDR3 has 14 residues. CDR3 DNA: TGTGCCAGCAGCTTAAGTACAGGGGGAGAGACCCAGTACTTC. It codes for CASSLSTGGETQYF.

The V call is TRBV5-1, the J call TRBJ2-5, with unresolved D. Looked up from germline, CDR1 is SGHRS and CDR2 is YFSETQ. CDR3 length: 12 amino acids. Trimming removed 3 bases at V and 3 bases at J, with 6 bases between. In DNA, the CDR3 is TGCGCCAGCAGCTCTCCAAAAGAGACCCAGTACTTC. Its translation is CASSSPKETQYF.

This clone was seen a handful of times. The chain carries TRBV6-5 and TRBJ2-2; TRBD1 is a possible D gene (6 bases). V was clipped by 6 bases and J by 7 bases, with 18 bases between them. The CDR3 length is 15 residues. The germline V gene encodes CDR1 MNHEY and CDR2 SVGAGI. The CDR3 protein is CASRRPGGRDGELFF. The DNA for the CDR3 is TGTGCCAGCAGACGCCCTGGGGGCAGGGACGGGGAGCTGTTTTTT.

The chain carries TRBV11-2 and TRBJ2-2, with D perhaps TRBD2 (5 bases). The CDR3 has 14 residues. Per the germline V gene, CDR1 is SGHAT and CDR2 is FQNNGV. V was clipped by 3 bases and J by 4 bases, with 9 bases between them. The CDR3 protein is CASSLVGGTGELFF. In DNA, the CDR3 is TGTGCCAGCAGCTTGGTTGGAGGCACCGGGGAGCTGTTTTTT. Filled out from reference TRBV11-2 and TRBJ2-2, the complete variable domain reads EAGVAQSPRYKIIEKRQSVAFWCNPISGHATLYWYQQILGQGPKLLIQFQNNGVVDDSQLPKDRFSAERLKGVDSTLKIQPAKLEDSAVYLCASSLVGGTGELFFGEGSRLTVL.

The CDR3 sequence is CASSESEGLVELFF. DNA of the CDR3: TGCGCCAGCAGTGAGTCGGAGGGGTTGGTGGAGCTGTTTTTT. V usage is TRBV10-2 and J usage is TRBJ2-2, with D perhaps TRBD2 (6 bases). The germline V gene has CDR1 WSHSY and CDR2 SAAADI. This CDR3 is built from 14 residues. The germline V and J ends were trimmed by 0 bases and 10 bases, with 12 bases remaining between them.

The chain recombines TRBV19 with TRBJ2-2; TRBD1 matches 10 bases. The trim removed 8 bases at V and 3 bases at J, leaving 18 bases unmatched. CDR1 LNHDA and CDR2 SQIVND come from the germline V gene (reference sequence). This CDR3 spans 19 amino acids. This CDR3 is CASGTGTGATRSDTGELFF. CDR3 coding DNA: TGTGCCAGTGGGACCGGGACAGGGGCCACAAGGTCTGACACCGGGGAGCTGTTTTTT. Combining the CDR3 with reference TRBV19 and TRBJ2-2 gives the whole variable domain DGGITQSPKYLFRKEGQNVTLSCEQNLNHDAMYWYRQDPGQGLRLIYYSQIVNDFQKGDIAEGYSVSREKKESFPLTVTSAQKNPTAFYLCASGTGTGATRSDTGELFFGEGSRLTVL.

The V gene is TRBV5-1, the J gene TRBJ2-2; TRBD2 might be the D (5 bases). With 6 bases removed from V and 7 bases from J, the gap between germline ends came to 16 bases. Germline lookup yields CDR1 SGHRS and CDR2 YFSETQ. CDR3 length equals 14 residues. The CDR3 nucleotides read TGCGCCAGCATCGGACCGGGAACAAGCGGGGAGCTGTTTTTT. Its translation: CASIGPGTSGELFF.

The chain recombines TRBV2 with TRBJ1-5; D is perhaps TRBD1 (5 bases). Trimming removed 7 bases from V and 2 bases from J, with 15 bases in between. Germline V gene lookup returns CDR1 SNHLY and CDR2 FYNNEI. This CDR3 has 15 amino acids. CDR3 nucleotides: TGTGCCAGCAATGCTCAGGGAGTGGGCAATCAGCCCCAGCATTTT. It codes for CASNAQGVGNQPQHF.

The chain couples TRBV18 to TRBJ1-1; TRBD1 agrees at 8 bases. In germline, CDR1 is KGHSH, CDR2 LQKENI. After removal of 1 base from V and 5 bases from J, the junction contained 6 bases not matched to a gene. The CDR3 consists of 15 residues. The CDR3 coding sequence is TGTGCCAGCTCACCACTGGGACAGGTAGTGACTGAAGCTTTCTTT. This codes for CASSPLGQVVTEAFF.

This chain uses TRBV6-6 with TRBJ2-2; 11 bases are a match to TRBD1. CDR1 MNHNY and CDR2 SVGAGI come from the germline V gene (reference sequence). V lost 5 bases to trimming and J lost 2 bases; unmatched junction nucleotides: 1. There are 15 residues in the CDR3. CDR3 sequence: CASSRTGGNTGELFF. DNA for the CDR3: TGTGCCAGCAGTCGGACAGGGGGCAACACCGGGGAGCTGTTTTTT.

This chain uses TRBV10-3 with TRBJ2-2; D uncertain. The CDR3 has 14 amino acids. Germline V gene sequence: CDR1 ENHRY, CDR2 SYGVKD. Trimming removed 8 bases from V and 7 bases from J, with 17 bases in between. In DNA, the CDR3 is TGTGCCATCCGAGTCCGGGTGGATGGCGGGGAGCTGTTTTTT. Its protein product is CAIRVRVDGGELFF.

This chain uses TRBV19 with TRBJ2-7, with a tentative D call TRBD1 (5 bases). Germline CDR1 reads LNHDA; CDR2 reads SQIVND (reference sequence). The V end was cut by 3 bases, the J end by 1 base, with 13 bases between. This CDR3 comprises 15 residues. CDR3 sequence: CASSIWLDSSYEQYF. DNA of the CDR3: TGTGCCAGTAGTATCTGGTTAGACAGTTCCTACGAGCAGTACTTC.